This T cell receptor beta chain was sequenced during a study of cytomegalovirus exposure and HLA in healthy donors. Study conclusions and caveats: Several of the most significant clusters appeared linked to common viral pathogens, based on a later analysis. The study assumed roughly uniform donor sequencing depth for presence/absence analyses.

Germline assignment: CDR1 SNHLY and CDR2 FYNNEI. V was trimmed by 6 bases and J by 1 base, leaving 12 bases between them. The CDR3 spans 14 residues. Despite likely unrecorded immune exposures, the donors were nominally healthy at the time of sampling. PCR involved 60 Vbeta and 13 Jbeta primers. Repertoires were generated with immunoSEQ multiplex PCR, while TCRdb's copy carries only in-frame clones and drops some. The sample yields 98,000 or so clones, over 9% seen once. This clone has more than one count but fewer than ten. Its specificity is unknown. The sequencing input was PBMCs. V gene TRBV2 combines with J gene TRBJ1-1; weak D call: TRBD1 (5 bases). The sequence was obtained from a man in his forties in good health and CMV-seropositive. CDR3 in amino acids: CASSTLDTNTEAFF. CDR3 DNA sequence: TGTGCCAGCAGCACCCTGGACACGAACACTGAAGCTTTCTTT. The full variable domain, with the rest looked up from reference TRBV2 and TRBJ1-1, is EPEVTQTPSHQVTQMGQEVILRCVPISNHLYFYWYRQILGQKVEFLVSFYNNEISEKSEIFDDQFSVERPDGSNFTLKIRSTKLEDSAMYFCASSTLDTNTEAFFGQGTRLTVV.